Below are 19 T cell receptor beta chains sequenced from a single sample in a study of blood T cell repertoires in COVID-19. TCRdb's table, derived via immunoSEQ multiplex PCR, lists solely in-frame clones and lacks some. The repertoire holds about 84,000 clones, with 65% to 85% as singletons. Sample: peripheral blood. The receptors were gathered from a woman of 80 years or more with acute or convalescent COVID-19.

A note on this clone: Other DNA sequences in the sample encode the same CDR3. The CDR3 region is CASSPTGGGGYTF. CDR3 nucleotides: TGTGCCAGCTCACCCACAGGGGGAGGAGGCTACACCTTC. V is TRBV18 and J is TRBJ1-2; 8 bases are a match to TRBD1. CDR3 length equals 13 residues. Germline CDR1 is KGHSH and CDR2 is LQKENI. V trimming: 3 bases; J trimming: 8 bases; junction bases outside the gene matches: 5.

The gene calls are TRBV19 and TRBJ2-5, with D possibly matching TRBD1 (5 bases). This CDR3 has 14 amino acids. The ends were cut back, 1 base at V and 0 bases at J, with 6 bases in the middle. Per the germline V gene, CDR1 is LNHDA and CDR2 is SQIVND (reference sequence). CDR3 in DNA: TGTGCCAGTAGTATAGTAGGGGACCAAGAGACCCAGTACTTC. Its protein product is CASSIVGDQETQYF.

J is TRBJ2-3 and V is TRBV20-1, with 7 bases that match TRBD2. The ends lost 3 bases at V and 4 bases at J; junction bases unmatched: 7. Germline V lookup: CDR1 DFQATT, CDR2 SNEGSKA (reference sequence). There are 14 residues in the CDR3. The CDR3 region is CSASRGRASDTQYF. CDR3 nucleotide sequence: TGCAGTGCTAGTAGAGGGAGGGCCTCAGATACGCAGTATTTT.

V and J are TRBV19 and TRBJ2-2; D is possibly TRBD2 (6 bases). V was trimmed by 7 bases and J by 0 bases, leaving 9 bases between them. The V gene's germline CDR1 is LNHDA and CDR2 SQIVND (reference sequence). The length of the CDR3 is 14 residues. CDR3 protein: CASTRGTNTGELFF. The CDR3 DNA sequence: TGTGCCAGTACCCGCGGGACGAACACCGGGGAGCTGTTTTTT.

V usage is TRBV6-1 and J usage is TRBJ2-5; 8 positions agree with TRBD1. The germline gives CDR1 MNHNS, CDR2 SASEGT. V trimming: 4 bases; J trimming: 2 bases; junction bases outside the gene matches: 9. The CDR3 covers 16 residues. The chain's CDR3 is CASSVQGARGQETQYF. The CDR3 DNA follows: TGTGCCAGCAGTGTCCAGGGGGCTCGGGGGCAAGAGACCCAGTACTTC.

This clone came up a few times. This sequence joins TRBV7-9 and TRBJ2-3, with 8 positions matching TRBD2. The V and J ends lost 1 base and 2 bases, in that order; junction bases with no gene match: 5. The CDR3 extends over 16 amino acids. Germline V gene data show CDR1 as SEHNR and CDR2 as FQNEAQ (reference sequence). The CDR3 DNA sequence: TGTGCCAGCAGCTTAGGTTTTAGCGGGATCACAGATACGCAGTATTTT. Its protein product is CASSLGFSGITDTQYF.

The chain recombines TRBV9 with TRBJ2-2; 10 nucleotides agree with TRBD2. The length of the CDR3 is 16 residues. Trimming took 8 bases from V and 5 from J; bases not matched to a gene: 12. From germline, CDR1 is SGDLS and CDR2 YYNGEE. The CDR3 spells CASNQGASGSTGELFF. CDR3 bases: TGTGCCAGTAATCAGGGAGCTAGCGGGAGTACCGGGGAGCTGTTTTTT.

The chain has TRBV7-9 and TRBJ1-4; possible D gene TRBD1, 5 bases. The CDR3 length is 12 residues. V shed 5 bases and J shed 8 bases, with 9 bases lying between them. CDR1 is SEHNR and CDR2 is FQNEAQ in the germline V gene (reference sequence). The chain's CDR3 is CASSPGAEKLFF. The CDR3 coding sequence is TGTGCCAGCAGCCCTGGGGCAGAAAAACTGTTTTTT.

The gene calls are TRBV5-1 and TRBJ1-5, with 10 bases matching TRBD1. CDR3 length: 14 amino acids. After removal of 4 bases from V and 5 bases from J, the junction contained 3 bases not matched to a gene. The V gene's germline CDR1 is SGHRS and CDR2 YFSETQ. CDR3 amino acids: CASSQGTGDQPQHF. In nucleotides, the CDR3 is TGCGCCAGCAGCCAGGGGACAGGGGATCAGCCCCAGCATTTT.

The rearrangement uses TRBV6-1 and TRBJ1-4; TRBD1 agrees at 8 bases. This CDR3 comprises 15 residues. Germline CDR1 and CDR2: MNHNS and SASEGT. With V trimmed by 3 bases and J by 7 bases, 7 bases remained unmatched. The CDR3 DNA reads TGTGCCAGCAGTGACCCGACAGGGGTGTTTGAAAAACTGTTTTTT. This gives the protein CASSDPTGVFEKLFF.

The CDR3 DNA sequence: TGTGCCAGCAGCTTGGCTCCAGGCTACAATGAGCAGTTCTTC. Translated: CASSLAPGYNEQFF. This chain joins TRBV5-6 and TRBJ2-1; no clear D. Between the trimmed V and J ends, which lost 0 bases and 3 bases, there was a span of 7 bases. Germline V gives CDR1 SGHDT, CDR2 YYEEEE. The CDR3 is 14 amino acids.

This clone was observed a handful of times. The chain has TRBV6-5 and TRBJ1-1; 11 nucleotides agree with TRBD1. Germline V lookup: CDR1 MNHEY, CDR2 SVGAGI. CDR3 length equals 16 residues. V shed 3 bases and J 4 bases; nucleotides not matched to a gene: 7. CDR3 DNA: TGTGCCAGCAGTTATCGGGGACAGGGGGGAGTCACTGAAGCTTTCTTT. It specifies CASSYRGQGGVTEAFF.

The rearrangement joins TRBV7-3 to TRBJ2-1; 10 bases are a match to TRBD2. Unmatched junction bases numbered 10, after V lost 5 bases and J lost 9 bases. The CDR3 spans 15 residues. Per the germline V gene, CDR1 is SGHTA and CDR2 is FQGTGA. CDR3 sequence: CASSPGTSAFGEQFF. CDR3 nucleotide sequence: TGTGCCAGCAGCCCCGGGACTAGCGCATTTGGTGAGCAGTTCTTC.

This clone has a single count. The identical CDR3 is also encoded by other nucleotide sequences in the sample. V and J are TRBV7-9 and TRBJ2-5; 12 bases align to TRBD2. This CDR3 has 15 amino acids. V trimming: 4 bases; J trimming: 5 bases; junction bases outside the gene matches: 5. The V gene's germline CDR1 is SEHNR and CDR2 FQNEAQ (reference sequence). The CDR3 is CASSSGTSGSETQYF. The CDR3 region has the DNA TGTGCCAGCAGCTCCGGGACTAGCGGGTCGGAGACCCAGTACTTC.

For the CDR3, the DNA is TGTGCCAGCATCAGGGGGCGCAATCAGCCCCAGCATTTT. It yields the protein CASIRGRNQPQHF. V is TRBV7-9 and J is TRBJ1-5, with 8 bases lining up with TRBD1. Germline V lookup: CDR1 SEHNR, CDR2 FQNEAQ (reference sequence). This CDR3 comprises 13 residues. V lost 7 bases and J lost 2; bases outside the gene matches: 1.

This clone was seen a single time. The rearrangement joins TRBV10-3 to TRBJ2-7, with a weak D call TRBD1 (5 bases). The CDR3 runs 13 residues. CDR1 and CDR2 (germline): ENHRY, SYGVKD. V was cut by 2 bases and J by 1 base, with 6 bases left in between. For the CDR3, the DNA is TGTGCCATCAGTGAGGGGGCATCCTACGAGCAGTACTTC. Translating it yields CAISEGASYEQYF.

This clone was counted only a few times. V and J are TRBV21-1 and TRBJ2-1; the table names TRBD2, a call not compared with the DNA. TRBV21-1 is listed as a pseudogene. The CDR3 extends over 13 amino acids. CDR3: CASSAPGYNEQFF. The CDR3 DNA reads as TGTGCCAGCAGCGCCCCGGGATACAATGAGCAGTTCTTC.

The chain links TRBV6-2 or TRBV6-3 to TRBJ2-3; unclear D gene. CDR1 is MNHEY, CDR2 SVGEGT, per germline. CDR3 length: 13 residues. Trimming stripped 4 bases from V and 4 bases from J, with 9 bases between. CDR3 in amino acids: CASSFRQADTQYF. The CDR3 nucleotides are TGTGCCAGCAGTTTTAGGCAGGCAGATACGCAGTATTTT.

This clone appeared once. The chain has TRBV5-1 and TRBJ2-5, with D hard to call. The CDR3 spans 15 residues. The germline V gene encodes CDR1 SGHRS and CDR2 YFSETQ. Trimming cost V 0 bases and J 5 bases, with 14 bases left between them. CDR3 amino acids: CASSLDAGPVETQYF. The CDR3 nucleotides are TGCGCCAGCAGCTTGGATGCAGGCCCCGTGGAGACCCAGTACTTC.